This TCR beta chain stems from a study of blood T cell repertoires in COVID-19. Germline CDR1 MNHEY, CDR2 SVGAGI. The CDR3 sequence is 15 residues long. Trimming cost V 6 bases and J 1 base, with 13 bases left between them. In the original workflow: Estimation of nucleated cell counts relied on the amplification of reference gene primers. Only in-frame clones appear in the TCRdb table, and some are missing; sequencing was by immunoSEQ multiplex PCR. V and J calls plus clone size are reproduced from that table; the DNA served to infer D and trimming. Of under 300,000 clones listed, 80% to 85% are singletons.

The sequence was collected from a woman aged 55-70 years with active or convalescent COVID-19. The chain has TRBV6-5 and TRBJ1-5; a weak D match, TRBD1 (5 bases). Sequencing was carried out using peripheral blood. The DNA of the CDR3 is TGTGCCAGCAGAAATTACAGGACAAGCAATCAGCCCCAGCATTTT. Its translation is CASRNYRTSNQPQHF.